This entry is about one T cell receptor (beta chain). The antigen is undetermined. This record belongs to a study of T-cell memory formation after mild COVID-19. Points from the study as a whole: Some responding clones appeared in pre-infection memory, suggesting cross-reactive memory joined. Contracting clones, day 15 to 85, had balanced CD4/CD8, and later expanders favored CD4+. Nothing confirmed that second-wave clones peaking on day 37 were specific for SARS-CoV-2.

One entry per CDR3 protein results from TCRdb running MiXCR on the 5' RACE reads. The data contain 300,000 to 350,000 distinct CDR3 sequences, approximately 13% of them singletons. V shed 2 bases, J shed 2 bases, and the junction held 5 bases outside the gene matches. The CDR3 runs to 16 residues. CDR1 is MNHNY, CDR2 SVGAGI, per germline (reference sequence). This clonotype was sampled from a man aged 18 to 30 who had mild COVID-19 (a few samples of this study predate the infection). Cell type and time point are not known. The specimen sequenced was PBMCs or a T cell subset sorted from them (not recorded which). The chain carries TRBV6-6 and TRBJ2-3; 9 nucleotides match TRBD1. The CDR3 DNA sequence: TGTGCCAGCAGTTACGGGACAGGGCAGAACACAGATACGCAGTATTTT. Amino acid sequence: CASSYGTGQNTDTQYF.